This TCR beta chain was observed in a study of blood T cells in healthy people across ages. Study context: Template-switching capture recovered about one barcoded beta molecule per two T cells.

The use of a sample-barcoded 5' primer and a J-beta primer mix characterized a second PCR of roughly 6 to 11 cycles. A single record per CDR3 protein comes from TCRdb applying MiXCR to the 5' RACE reads. The repertoire holds approximately 880,000 distinct CDR3 sequences, about 48% seen once, with 13% in the top ten. The origin of this receptor is a man aged 25-45 years in good health. Sequencing used blood.

The CDR3: CASSSSVAYNEQFF. Here the CDR3 DNA reads TGTGCCAGCAGTTCTAGCGTCGCGTACAATGAGCAGTTCTTC. This chain links TRBV27 with TRBJ2-1; the D gene is possibly TRBD2 (6 bases). Per germline, CDR1 MNHEY and CDR2 SMNVEV (reference sequence). V was clipped by 4 bases and J by 4 bases, with 11 bases between them. The length of the CDR3 is 14 residues.